The 18 T cell receptor beta chains below were found in one sample sequenced in a study of T-cell reconstitution after alpha-beta-depleted transplantation in children. TCRbeta library preparation incorporated unique molecular identifiers. TCRdb re-analysed the PCR reads in MiXCR, keeping a single row per CDR3 protein. Of fewer than 750,000 distinct CDR3 sequences in the sample, roughly 23% were seen once. The source material was PBMCs, mostly from graft donor cells, sampled 360 days after TCRalphabeta/CD19-depleted stem cell transplant. The receptor source for this set is a boy under three years old who had a stem cell transplant for acute myeloid leukemia, so the T cells may come from the graft donor.

The rearrangement links TRBV24-1 to TRBJ2-3, with 10 bases identical to TRBD2. Per the germline V gene, CDR1 is KGHDR and CDR2 is SFDVKD. CDR3 size: 15 residues. With 4 bases clipped from V and 6 bases from J, the junction kept 6 bases outside the gene matches. Written as DNA, the CDR3 is TGTGCCACCAGTGAAGCGGGGGGGCCGTTTGATACGCAGTATTTT. Amino acids: CATSEAGGPFDTQYF.

This clonotype was found a few times. The chain employs TRBV25-1 and TRBJ2-4; the match to TRBD2 covers 11 bases. The CDR3 totals 14 residues. Germline V CDR1 and CDR2: MGHDK, SYGVNS. V shed 4 bases, J shed 6 bases, and the junction held 2 bases outside the gene matches. This chain's CDR3 is CASSAGLAVNIQYF. The CDR3 DNA reads TGTGCCAGCAGTGCGGGACTAGCGGTAAACATTCAGTACTTC.

The CDR3 reads CSARIGPPNRINSYEQYF. The CDR3, as DNA: TGCAGTGCTAGAATTGGGCCTCCCAACAGGATTAACTCCTACGAGCAGTACTTC. This chain joins TRBV20-1 and TRBJ2-7; a possible D gene is TRBD1 (5 bases). The CDR3 runs to 18 residues. V lost 2 bases to trimming and J lost 0 bases, with 23 bases between them. Germline CDR1 and CDR2: DFQATT and SNEGSKA (reference sequence).

This clonotype was counted many times. V gene TRBV5-6 combines with J gene TRBJ2-1; TRBD1 might be the D (5 bases). The CDR3 spans 17 residues. With 2 bases removed from V and 0 bases from J, the gap between germline ends came to 15 bases. Germline V lookup: CDR1 SGHDT, CDR2 YYEEEE. CDR3 DNA: TGTGCCAGCAGCTTCCTTGGGGCCCCGAGCTCCTACAATGAGCAGTTCTTC. It encodes CASSFLGAPSSYNEQFF.

This clonotype came up many times. V and J are TRBV20-1 and TRBJ2-1; weak D call: TRBD1 (5 bases). The CDR3 sequence is 14 residues long. V was cut by 4 bases and J by 8 bases, with 18 bases left in between. Germline assignment: CDR1 DFQATT and CDR2 SNEGSKA (reference sequence). The CDR3 region is CSAMGLKRVDEQFF. In DNA form, the CDR3 reads TGCAGTGCTATGGGGCTAAAACGAGTCGATGAGCAGTTCTTC.

The rearrangement uses TRBV5-4 and TRBJ2-7; TRBD1 matches at 7 bases. The junction had 12 bases not matched to a gene; V was cut back by 6 bases and J by 0 bases. Germline loops: CDR1 SGHNT, CDR2 YYREEE (reference sequence). This CDR3 has 16 residues. CDR3 sequence: CASTTLGQDRSYEQYF. The CDR3 bases are TGTGCCAGCACGACCCTAGGACAGGACCGCTCCTACGAGCAGTACTTC.

This clonotype was observed a few times. The V and J genes are TRBV5-4 and TRBJ1-6, with a weak D call TRBD1 (6 bases). Germline CDR1 is SGHNT and CDR2 is YYREEE (reference sequence). The CDR3 is made up of 14 amino acids. V lost 6 bases and J lost 4, with 11 bases in between. Here the CDR3 DNA reads TGTGCCAGCAATCAGGACAGTTATAATTCACCCCTCCACTTT. This translates into CASNQDSYNSPLHF.

This clonotype was seen more than once but under ten times. The chain employs TRBV15 and TRBJ1-4; 7 nucleotides line up with TRBD1. The CDR3 consists of 14 residues. The V gene's germline CDR1 is LNHNV and CDR2 YYDKDF (reference sequence). With V trimmed by 1 base and J by 6 bases, 2 bases remained unmatched. The CDR3 DNA is TGTGCCACCAGCAGAGGACAGGGCTATGAAAAACTGTTTTTT. It codes for CATSRGQGYEKLFF.

This clonotype has just a few counts. The V gene is TRBV6-1, the J gene TRBJ1-5, with a possible D match to TRBD1 (5 bases). This CDR3 comprises 15 residues. Trimming left V 5 bases short and J 2 bases short, with 13 bases between. The germline gives CDR1 MNHNS, CDR2 SASEGT. The CDR3 loop reads CASSTQKTGNQPQHF. Written as DNA, the CDR3 is TGTGCCAGCAGTACCCAAAAGACAGGCAATCAGCCCCAGCATTTT.

The CDR3 DNA reads TGTGCCACCTCAGGTGGGGCAGGATACAATGAGCAGTTCTTC. Translating it yields CATSGGAGYNEQFF. The V call is TRBV24-1, the J call TRBJ2-1; D perhaps matches TRBD1 (5 bases). With 9 bases removed from V and 4 bases from J, the gap between germline ends came to 15 bases. The germline gives CDR1 KGHDR, CDR2 SFDVKD. The CDR3 spans 14 residues.

This clonotype has a count of ten or more. The chain is built from TRBV12-3 or TRBV12-4 and TRBJ1-2, with 8 nucleotides matching TRBD1. The ends lost 3 bases at V and 4 bases at J; junction bases unmatched: 1. CDR3 length: 13 amino acids. This CDR3 reads CASSFGTGYGYTF. Written as DNA, the CDR3 is TGTGCCAGCAGTTTTGGGACAGGCTATGGCTACACCTTC.

As to this clonotype: The junction and the germline gene differ at one end; a read error may be behind it. The V gene is TRBV27, the J gene TRBJ2-1, with 8 positions matching TRBD2. Germline values: CDR1 MNHEY, CDR2 SMNVEV (reference sequence). The CDR3 runs 14 residues. CDR3 loop: CTSSEHRGGSEQFF. The CDR3 DNA follows: TGTACCAGCAGTGAGCATCGGGGGGGCAGTGAGCAGTTCTTC.

The chain joins TRBV3-1 to TRBJ2-1, with TRBD1 as a possible D gene (6 bases). Per germline, CDR1 LGHDT and CDR2 YNNKEL (reference sequence). This CDR3 is 15 amino acids long. Trimming shortened V by 3 bases and J by 1 base, and 10 bases separated the two germline ends. DNA for the CDR3: TGTGCCAGCAGCCAGAAGACAGGATCCTACAATGAGCAGTTCTTC. Amino acid sequence: CASSQKTGSYNEQFF.

This clonotype was seen more than once but under ten times. The genes are TRBV7-2 and TRBJ1-3; 10 bases line up with TRBD1. Germline lookup yields CDR1 SGHTA and CDR2 FQGNSA. CDR3 length: 16 residues. The junction had 9 bases not matched to a gene; V was cut back by 6 bases and J by 4 bases. The CDR3 here is CASRSSGQGSGNTIYF. The CDR3 coding sequence is TGTGCCAGCAGATCCTCGGGACAGGGGTCAGGAAACACCATATATTTT.

The rearrangement joins TRBV12-3 or TRBV12-4 to TRBJ1-5, with TRBD1 identical over 7 bases. Trimming at V came to 6 bases and at J to 7 bases, leaving 9 bases not matched to a gene. This CDR3 is built from 14 residues. CDR3 in DNA: TGTGCCAGCAGCCCGACAGGGAGGCAGCAGCCCCAGCATTTT. This codes for CASSPTGRQQPQHF.

The rearrangement joins TRBV7-2 to TRBJ2-7, with D perhaps matching TRBD1 or TRBD2 (7 bases each). The germline V gene encodes CDR1 SGHTA and CDR2 FQGNSA. The CDR3 totals 17 residues. The V end lost 3 bases, the J end lost 0 bases, and 18 bases lay between the germline ends. CDR3 in DNA: TGTGCCAGCAGCTTCCCCGCAGGGGGGGAAAGCTCCTACGAGCAGTACTTC. This gives the protein CASSFPAGGESSYEQYF.

V usage is TRBV20-1 and J usage is TRBJ2-2; D is uncertain. Trimming cost V 6 bases and J 0 bases, with 5 bases left between them. Germline V gene data show CDR1 as DFQATT and CDR2 as SNEGSKA (reference sequence). This CDR3 has 12 residues. The CDR3 DNA reads as TGCAGTGCCAGGACGAACACCGGGGAGCTGTTTTTT. Encoded protein: CSARTNTGELFF.

This chain connects TRBV20-1 to TRBJ2-5, with D hard to call. The CDR3 length is 13 residues. V lost 0 bases and J 7 bases, leaving 12 bases between the germline ends. Per the germline V gene, CDR1 is DFQATT and CDR2 is SNEGSKA (reference sequence). The CDR3 sequence: CSARDSKYGTQYF. The CDR3 DNA sequence: TGCAGTGCTAGAGATTCCAAATATGGGACCCAGTACTTC.